This section outlines one T cell receptor (beta chain) sequence together with its context. Generated by immunoSEQ multiplex PCR, the TCRdb table keeps only in-frame clones and is missing some. The sample has a few hundred thousand clones, over 75% seen once. The data originate from a study of shared clonotypes between healthy human individuals. CD8 memory fractions consisted of CD45RO+ and CCR7-negative CD45RA+ TemRA cells together. Germline CDR1 reads GTSNPN; CDR2 reads SVGIG (reference sequence). V lost 0 bases and J 4 bases, leaving 13 bases between the germline ends. The CDR3 has 15 residues. The source is a man younger than 30 in good health. The chain employs TRBV30 and TRBJ1-5; D might be TRBD1 (5 bases). The sample consisted of memory CD8+ T cells sorted from blood. Noted subset: CD45RO+ cells pooled with CCR7-negative TemRA cells. The CDR3 region has the DNA TGTGCCTGGAGTGTAAAGGGGAGCTGGAATCAGCCCCAGCATTTT. It specifies CAWSVKGSWNQPQHF.